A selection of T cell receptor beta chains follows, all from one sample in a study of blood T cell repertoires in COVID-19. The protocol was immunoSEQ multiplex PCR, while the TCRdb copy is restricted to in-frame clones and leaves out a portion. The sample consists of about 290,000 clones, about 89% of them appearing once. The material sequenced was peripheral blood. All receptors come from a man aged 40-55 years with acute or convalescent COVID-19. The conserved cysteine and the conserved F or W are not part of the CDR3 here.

CDR3 protein: ASSDDSSKQY; V gene: TRBV2
CDR3 protein: ASSQQGNDEQY; V gene: TRBV7-8
CDR3 protein: ASSWDSLGANVLT; V gene: TRBV7-9
CDR3 protein: SASLRTGGPVSTDTQY; V gene: TRBV20-1
CDR3 protein: ATRQAPYEQY; V gene: TRBV2
CDR3 protein: ASSRDTRGELF; V gene: TRBV6-5
CDR3 protein: ATASGTGGDEQF; V gene: TRBV10-3
CDR3 protein: ASSSLGGKRNEQF; V gene: TRBV19
CDR3 protein: ASSVGGGRAYEQY; V gene: TRBV9
CDR3 protein: ASREGSGSPLH; V gene: TRBV2
CDR3 protein: ASSLAPGLFNEQY; V gene: TRBV5-1